This T cell receptor (beta chain) appears in the sequencing data of a study of CD8+ T cells in alopecia areata. Study in general: Tofacitinib therapy took 6 to 18 months; 6 months off drug came after.

Overall study results and limits: Especially in alopecia totalis/universalis, lesional scalp showed greater clonality than normal scalp did. TCRs were shared less clearly across patients than in mice, possibly for HLA-related reasons.

In the case of this clone: The antigen is undetermined.

Reverse transcribed after extraction, RNA yielded cDNA as the sequencing template. Method: immunoSEQ multiplex PCR; TCRdb's copy keeps in-frame clones and lacks some. This sample has 150,000 or so clones, with under 60% found just once. CDR1 GTSNPN and CDR2 SVGIG come from the germline V gene (reference sequence). V lost 3 bases and J lost 6, with 11 bases in between. CDR3 length: 13 amino acids. This chain joins TRBV30 and TRBJ1-4; unclear D gene. The receptor comes from a human donor with alopecia areata. The input for sequencing was CD8+ T cells sorted from blood, taken at week 0. CDR3 DNA: TGTGCCTGGAGCGGAGCTTCTGATGAAAAACTGTTTTTT. This encodes CAWSGASDEKLFF.